Presented here are 11 T cell receptor beta chains from one specimen sequenced in a study of regulatory T cells in long-lasting Graves disease (dated by TCRdb to about 2021). Receptor amplification or capture employed multiplex PCR. The sequencing machine was an Illumina HiSeq 4000. CDR3 regions were amplified by Arm-PCR with iRepertoire HTBI primers to construct TCR beta libraries. TCRdb trimmed the raw reads at Q25, called clones with MiXCR and kept productive beta chains. Each CDR3 protein appears once, grouped with its most common genes and DNA. This sample lists about 420,000 distinct CDR3 sequences; about 15% were detected once. Roughly 23% of the sample is in the top ten clones. In light of the paper, this sample's time point label describes: newly diagnosed GD, antithyroid drugs for less than 3 months. For both TCR sequencing and RNA sequencing, RNA was extracted from PBMCs using TRIzol. The same specimen was also included in a second study, on T cells in Graves' hyperthyroidism and ophthalmopathy.

The sequencing used peripheral blood mononuclear cells (PBMCs), collected at new diagnosis, from a patient treated with antithyroid drugs. The receptors shown here come from a woman between 18 and 29 years old with Graves disease. Donor details come from another sample of the same person, matched by shared clones.

The table lists this clonotype with many counts. This chain joins TRBV11-2 and TRBJ2-1, with D possibly matching TRBD2 (5 bases). Trimming left V 1 base short and J 0 bases short, with 10 bases between. CDR1 is SGHAT, CDR2 FQNNGV, per germline. This CDR3 comprises 16 residues. The CDR3 sequence is CASSLGVGSSYNEQFF. In DNA form, the CDR3 reads TGTGCCAGCAGCTTAGGGGTTGGGAGCTCCTACAATGAGCAGTTCTTC.

This clonotype was recorded many times. CDR3 bases: TGTGCCAGCAGCTTGTTGACGCGACTAGCTGGCTACGAGCAGTACTTC. Translation: CASSLLTRLAGYEQYF. The chain has TRBV5-8 and TRBJ2-7; 7 positions match TRBD2. The V and J ends lost 1 base and 3 bases, in that order; junction bases with no gene match: 10. Germline CDR1 reads SGHTS; CDR2 reads YDEGEE. The CDR3 extends over 16 amino acids.

This chain uses TRBV6-1 with TRBJ1-3; possibly TRBD1 for D (6 bases). The V and J ends lost 10 bases and 3 bases respectively, with 22 bases between them. The CDR3 loop spans 16 amino acids. Germline V gives CDR1 MNHNS, CDR2 SASEGT. This CDR3 is CATIPSAGGLGNTIYF. The CDR3 DNA reads as TGTGCCACCATCCCCTCGGCGGGGGGCCTTGGAAACACCATATATTTT.

This clonotype has only a few counts. V is TRBV6-1 and J is TRBJ2-1; D may correspond to TRBD1 or TRBD2 (5 bases each). V shed 4 bases and J shed 4 bases, with 11 bases lying between them. The CDR3 consists of 14 residues. CDR1 MNHNS and CDR2 SASEGT come from the germline V gene. Here the CDR3 DNA reads TGTGCCAGCAGTGTTGGGACGGAATACAATGAGCAGTTCTTC. This encodes CASSVGTEYNEQFF.

Only a few counts were recorded for this clonotype. This chain connects TRBV4-2 to TRBJ1-2, with D tentatively TRBD1 (5 bases). The germline V gene has CDR1 LGHNA and CDR2 YNFKEQ. The CDR3 consists of 13 residues. Trimming cost V 6 bases and J 3 bases, with 11 bases left between them. The CDR3 sequence: CASSRGGDYGYTF. CDR3 sequence (DNA): TGTGCCAGCAGTCGCGGGGGTGACTATGGCTACACCTTC.

Many counts were recorded for this clonotype. The gene calls are TRBV20-1 and TRBJ2-3, with D perhaps being TRBD1 or TRBD2 (5 bases each). This CDR3 spans 13 amino acids. The germline V gene encodes CDR1 DFQATT and CDR2 SNEGSKA (reference sequence). V gave up 5 bases and J gave up 0 bases, with 9 bases separating them. CDR3 amino acids: CSAEGPSTDTQYF. CDR3 nucleotides: TGCAGTGCTGAGGGGCCTAGCACAGATACGCAGTATTTT.

This chain's CDR3 is CASRWTGGSGGELFF. The CDR3 DNA follows: TGTGCCAGCAGGTGGACAGGGGGCTCTGGCGGGGAGCTGTTTTTT. The V gene is TRBV28, the J gene TRBJ2-2, with TRBD1 matching 11 bases. Germline values: CDR1 MDHEN, CDR2 SYDVKM. V shed 6 bases and J 7 bases; nucleotides not matched to a gene: 7. The CDR3 has 15 residues.

This clonotype was detected ten times or more. This sequence joins TRBV28 and TRBJ2-3, with 8 bases lining up with TRBD1. The CDR3 covers 15 residues. CDR1 MDHEN and CDR2 SYDVKM come from the germline V gene. With V trimmed by 6 bases and J by 4 bases, 9 bases remained unmatched. CDR3 DNA sequence: TGTGCCAGCAGGACTCCGGGACAGGATTCAGATACGCAGTATTTT. Translated, it gives CASRTPGQDSDTQYF.

This clonotype has a count of ten or more. This sequence joins TRBV6-1 and TRBJ2-1; tentative D call: TRBD1 (6 bases). Trimming removed 6 bases from V and 5 bases from J, with 20 bases in between. CDR1 MNHNS and CDR2 SASEGT come from the germline V gene. The CDR3 runs 16 residues. CDR3 DNA sequence: TGTGCCAGCAGATCCGACCGACAGGCGCGCCACAATGAGCAGTTCTTC. The encoded protein is CASRSDRQARHNEQFF.

This chain connects TRBV12-3 or TRBV12-4 to TRBJ1-4; 9 bases map to TRBD1. V lost 6 bases to trimming and J lost 7 bases; unmatched junction nucleotides: 9. The CDR3 has 15 amino acids. CDR3 sequence: CASSQGTGIPEKLFF. The CDR3 DNA reads TGTGCCAGCAGCCAGGGGACAGGGATCCCTGAAAAACTGTTTTTT.

This clonotype was detected ten times or more. The genes are TRBV7-9 and TRBJ2-1; possible D gene TRBD1, 5 bases. The CDR3 is 15 amino acids. CDR1 is SEHNR, CDR2 FQNEAQ, per germline (reference sequence). Between the trimmed V and J ends, which lost 2 bases and 7 bases, there was a span of 15 bases. The CDR3 DNA reads TGTGCCAGCAGCTTAAGTAGGCAGGGTACGAATGAGCAGTTCTTC. This gives the protein CASSLSRQGTNEQFF.